Following are 14 T cell receptor beta chains from one sample sequenced in a study of cytomegalovirus exposure and HLA in healthy donors. 13 Jbeta primers and 60 Vbeta primers were used for the PCR. Clones were read by immunoSEQ multiplex PCR, and TCRdb kept only the in-frame ones, dropping some. The repertoire holds 100,000 or so clones, with roughly 82% as singletons. Sample: PBMCs. Every receptor here comes from a man aged 45-65 years in good health and CMV-seronegative.

The chain has TRBV28 and TRBJ1-5; TRBD1 might be the D (5 bases). This CDR3 contains 15 residues. The V gene lost 2 bases and the J gene lost 5 bases, with 13 bases spanning the gap. Germline V CDR1 and CDR2: MDHEN, SYDVKM. CDR3 bases: TGTGCCAGCAGTTTAGAAGGGGCGAAATATCAGCCCCAGCATTTT. It translates to CASSLEGAKYQPQHF.

V gene TRBV6-4 combines with J gene TRBJ1-1; D unclear. The length of the CDR3 is 14 residues. Germline V CDR1 and CDR2: MRHNA, SNTAGT. V lost 4 bases and J lost 5, with 14 bases in between. The CDR3 sequence: CASSAEPPGTEAFF. The CDR3 bases are TGTGCCAGCAGTGCCGAACCCCCGGGAACTGAAGCTTTCTTT.

The chain has TRBV4-2 and TRBJ1-1; D is undetermined. CDR1 is LGHNA and CDR2 is YNFKEQ in the germline V gene. This CDR3 spans 15 amino acids. Trimming stripped 0 bases from V and 0 bases from J, with 8 bases between. The CDR3 is CASSQDSGMNTEAFF. DNA of the CDR3: TGTGCCAGCAGCCAAGATTCGGGGATGAACACTGAAGCTTTCTTT.

This clone occurred a few times. The chain links TRBV7-9 to TRBJ1-2; D might be TRBD1 (5 bases). The CDR3 has 14 residues. The V and J ends lost 5 bases and 4 bases respectively, with 14 bases between them. Per germline, CDR1 SEHNR and CDR2 FQNEAQ (reference sequence). CDR3 region: CASSPRGVGYGYTF. The CDR3 DNA follows: TGTGCCAGCAGCCCCCGGGGGGTAGGCTATGGCTACACCTTC.

About this clone: Other DNA sequences within the sample encode an identical CDR3. The chain combines TRBV2 with TRBJ1-3; D is uncertain. The germline V gene encodes CDR1 SNHLY and CDR2 FYNNEI. CDR3 length equals 13 residues. Trimming pared 0 bases from V and 4 bases from J, leaving 4 bases between. The DNA of the CDR3 is TGTGCCAGCAGTGAAGCACACGGAAACACCATATATTTT. Translation: CASSEAHGNTIYF.

The chain combines TRBV6-6 with TRBJ2-1; tentative D call: TRBD2 (5 bases). V shed 5 bases and J shed 6 bases, with 14 bases lying between them. The CDR3 covers 14 residues. From germline, CDR1 is MNHNY and CDR2 SVGAGI (reference sequence). CDR3 region: CASSPGKILNEQFF. The CDR3 DNA follows: TGTGCCAGCAGTCCCGGGAAGATCCTCAATGAGCAGTTCTTC.

The chain couples TRBV27 to TRBJ2-7; D call uncertain. Germline V gene sequence: CDR1 MNHEY, CDR2 SMNVEV (reference sequence). The CDR3 sequence is 15 residues long. Trimming stripped 6 bases from V and 1 base from J, with 16 bases between. The CDR3 coding sequence is TGTGCCAGCAGCCGAGCCGCTAGTCTATCCTACGAGCAGTACTTC. This gives the protein CASSRAASLSYEQYF.

In the case of this clone: Other DNA sequences in this sample translate to the same CDR3. The chain couples TRBV5-6 to TRBJ2-1; perhaps TRBD1 as D (5 bases). From germline, CDR1 is SGHDT and CDR2 YYEEEE. The CDR3 length is 16 residues. V gave up 4 bases and J gave up 4 bases, with 18 bases separating them. The CDR3 spells CASSRNVGQAYNEQFF. Written as DNA, the CDR3 is TGTGCCAGCAGCCGAAACGTGGGGCAGGCTTACAATGAGCAGTTCTTC.

The V and J genes are TRBV6-5 and TRBJ1-2; 8 nucleotides agree with TRBD1. Germline loops: CDR1 MNHEY, CDR2 SVGAGI. The CDR3 spans 14 residues. Losses at the gene ends were 2 bases for V and 6 bases for J; bases not matched to a gene: 5. The CDR3 coding sequence is TGTGCCAGCAGTTACATGGACAGGGCAAATGGCTACACCTTC. Translating it yields CASSYMDRANGYTF.

This rearrangement joins TRBV6-4 to TRBJ1-2; 7 nucleotides match TRBD1. With V trimmed by 0 bases and J by 5 bases, 9 bases remained unmatched. The CDR3 is made up of 16 amino acids. Germline V gene lookup returns CDR1 MRHNA and CDR2 SNTAGT. As DNA, the CDR3 is TGTGCCAGCAGTGACTCGAGTCCAGGGGGATTATATGGCTACACCTTC. Residues: CASSDSSPGGLYGYTF.

V gene TRBV2 combines with J gene TRBJ1-4; D may be TRBD1 (6 bases). V dropped 4 bases and J dropped 5 bases, with 14 bases sitting between them. There are 15 residues in the CDR3. The germline CDR1 and CDR2 sequences are SNHLY and FYNNEI. The DNA for the CDR3 is TGTGCCAGCAGTGTAACAGGGAGGGGAAATGAAAAACTGTTTTTT. It specifies CASSVTGRGNEKLFF. The full variable domain, in which reference TRBV2 and TRBJ1-4 provide the parts outside the CDR3, is EPEVTQTPSHQVTQMGQEVILRCVPISNHLYFYWYRQILGQKVEFLVSFYNNEISEKSEIFDDQFSVERPDGSNFTLKIRSTKLEDSAMYFCASSVTGRGNEKLFFGSGTQLSVL.

The V and J genes are TRBV9 and TRBJ1-1, with D hard to call. Germline lookup yields CDR1 SGDLS and CDR2 YYNGEE. Trimming took 3 bases from V and 4 from J, leaving 16 bases between them. This CDR3 spans 15 amino acids. For the CDR3, the DNA is TGTGCCAGCAGCGCTTCGGGTACTATGGGCACTGAAGCTTTCTTT. Translated: CASSASGTMGTEAFF.

The CDR3, as DNA: TGCAGTGCTAGCGGGAAATACGAGCAGTACTTC. This gives the protein CSASGKYEQYF. The chain couples TRBV20-1 to TRBJ2-7; the D gene is possibly TRBD2 (5 bases). Germline loops: CDR1 DFQATT, CDR2 SNEGSKA (reference sequence). V was cut by 3 bases and J by 4 bases, with 7 bases left in between. The CDR3 runs to 11 residues.

The gene calls are TRBV7-9 and TRBJ1-5, with unresolved D. V dropped 3 bases and J dropped 5 bases, with 8 bases sitting between them. Germline-derived CDR1 and CDR2 are SEHNR and FQNEAQ (reference sequence). This CDR3 spans 13 amino acids. For the CDR3, the DNA is TGTGCCAGCAGCTTGTACGGGGATCAGCCCCAGCATTTT. Translation gives CASSLYGDQPQHF.